The 20 T cell receptor beta chains below were found in one sample sequenced in a study of blood T cell repertoires in COVID-19. Using immunoSEQ multiplex PCR, the repertoire was profiled, and TCRdb retains in-frame clones only, with some absent. The sample yields 200,000 to 250,000 clones, 88% seen once. Sequencing input: peripheral blood. The receptors were sampled from a man between 18 and 29 years old with active or convalescent COVID-19.

The chain has TRBV19 and TRBJ2-7, with TRBD1 as a possible D gene (5 bases). Germline-derived CDR1 and CDR2 are LNHDA and SQIVND (reference sequence). The V gene lost 4 bases and the J gene lost 4 bases, with 17 bases spanning the gap. The length of the CDR3 is 15 residues. The CDR3 is CASSTSPDSSYEQYF. DNA for the CDR3: TGTGCCAGTAGTACCTCCCCCGACAGTAGTTACGAGCAGTACTTC.

The chain couples TRBV5-5 to TRBJ2-5; possible D gene TRBD1, 5 bases. The V gene's germline CDR1 is SGHKS and CDR2 YYEKEE (reference sequence). The CDR3 runs 14 residues. V gave up 4 bases and J gave up 5 bases, with 15 bases separating them. CDR3 DNA sequence: TGTGCCAGCAGCGTTCGTTCAGGGAAGGAGACCCAGTACTTC. This encodes CASSVRSGKETQYF.

The rearrangement links TRBV6-5 to TRBJ1-2; 7 nucleotides agree with TRBD1. The trim removed 6 bases at V and 7 bases at J, leaving 2 bases unmatched. This CDR3 has 11 residues. Germline CDR1 MNHEY, CDR2 SVGAGI. The CDR3 bases are TGTGCCAGCAGCGACAGGGCTGGCTACACCTTC. Translating it yields CASSDRAGYTF.

This rearrangement joins TRBV18 to TRBJ1-1; D not resolved. Germline CDR1 is KGHSH and CDR2 is LQKENI. The CDR3 is made up of 14 amino acids. Between the trimmed V and J ends, which lost 0 bases and 8 bases, there was a span of 13 bases. The CDR3 protein is CASSPPGRGREAFF. Written as DNA, the CDR3 is TGTGCCAGCTCACCACCGGGTAGAGGGCGGGAAGCTTTCTTT.

This chain uses TRBV9 with TRBJ2-1; TRBD2 matches at 9 bases. J gave up 3 bases and V 0 bases, and 4 bases lay outside the gene matches. This CDR3 comprises 16 residues. Germline loops: CDR1 SGDLS, CDR2 YYNGEE. CDR3 region: CASSVGLAGLYNEQFF. Here the CDR3 DNA reads TGTGCCAGCAGCGTAGGGCTAGCGGGACTCTACAATGAGCAGTTCTTC.

The chain carries TRBV7-2 and TRBJ2-5, with TRBD1 matching over 9 bases. CDR1 is SGHTA and CDR2 is FQGNSA in the germline V gene. The CDR3 is 16 residues long. V was clipped by 6 bases and J by 2 bases; unmatched bases: 10. The CDR3: CASRLSGTGSQETQYF. The DNA for the CDR3 is TGTGCCAGCAGACTTTCGGGGACAGGGAGTCAAGAGACCCAGTACTTC.

A note on this clone: The junction shows a germline mismatch at one end, possibly a read error. This chain uses TRBV4-2 with TRBJ1-2; 8 nucleotides agree with TRBD1. This CDR3 region has 13 residues. Germline lookup yields CDR1 LGHNA and CDR2 YNFKEQ. CDR3 in amino acids: CASSQDTTGGGSF. CDR3 DNA sequence: TGTGCCAGCAGCCAAGATACTACAGGGGGTGGCTCCTTC.

The CDR3 region is CASSAGQGGQPQHF. In DNA form, the CDR3 reads TGTGCCAGCAGCGCCGGGCAGGGAGGCCAGCCCCAGCATTTT. This rearrangement joins TRBV2 to TRBJ1-5; a possible D gene is TRBD1 (5 bases). The V end was cut by 6 bases, the J end by 7 bases, with 16 bases between. CDR1 and CDR2 (germline): SNHLY, FYNNEI. This CDR3 has 14 residues.

This chain's CDR3 is CSVRVVNTEAFF. CDR3 sequence (DNA): TGCAGCGTGAGGGTTGTGAACACTGAAGCTTTCTTT. The chain carries TRBV29-1 and TRBJ1-1; D call uncertain. V dropped 6 bases and J dropped 0 bases, with 8 bases sitting between them. Germline CDR1 is SQVTM and CDR2 is ANQGSEA. The CDR3 runs 12 residues. Filled out from reference TRBV29-1 and TRBJ1-1, the complete variable domain reads SAVISQKPSRDICQRGTSLTIQCQVDSQVTMMFWYRQQPGQSLTLIATANQGSEATYESGFVIDKFPISRPNLTFSTLTVSNMSPEDSSIYLCSVRVVNTEAFFGQGTRLTVV.

The chain is built from TRBV15 and TRBJ1-5, with D possibly TRBD1 on 5 matching bases. V lost 5 bases to trimming and J lost 2 bases, with 13 bases between them. CDR3 size: 15 residues. Germline-derived CDR1 and CDR2 are LNHNV and YYDKDF (reference sequence). Here the CDR3 reads CATSQTGVGNQPQHF. The DNA for the CDR3 is TGTGCCACCAGCCAAACGGGGGTAGGCAATCAGCCCCAGCATTTT.

The J gene is TRBJ1-4, the V gene TRBV28; unclear D gene. The CDR3 covers 12 residues. V lost 8 bases and J lost 5, with 9 bases in between. Germline CDR1 reads MDHEN; CDR2 reads SYDVKM. CDR3 DNA: TGTGCCAGCGGGCCGCTCAATGAAAAACTGTTTTTT. Its translation: CASGPLNEKLFF. The full variable domain, rest sourced from reference TRBV28 and TRBJ1-4, is DVKVTQSSRYLVKRTGEKVFLECVQDMDHENMFWYRQDPGLGLRLIYFSYDVKMKEKGDIPEGYSVSREKKERFSLILESASTNQTSMYLCASGPLNEKLFFGSGTQLSVL.

The chain joins TRBV4-2 to TRBJ1-2; TRBD1 is a possible D gene (5 bases). V was shortened by 0 bases and J by 6 bases, with 17 bases between the two germline ends. The CDR3 contains 16 residues. Germline lookup yields CDR1 LGHNA and CDR2 YNFKEQ. The DNA of the CDR3 is TGTGCCAGCAGCCAAGATCTTCTACAGGCCGCTAATGGCTACACCTTC. It codes for CASSQDLLQAANGYTF.

This clone has just one count. The chain is built from TRBV25-1 and TRBJ2-5; 7 positions agree with TRBD1. Germline CDR1 and CDR2: MGHDK and SYGVNS. V was clipped by 6 bases and J by 5 bases; unmatched bases: 9. CDR3 length: 14 residues. Here the CDR3 DNA reads TGTGCCAGCAGCCCCGCCGTGACAGGGGAGACCCAGTACTTC. It specifies CASSPAVTGETQYF. Full variable domain (remainder filled in from reference TRBV25-1 and TRBJ2-5): EADIYQTPRYLVIGTGKKITLECSQTMGHDKMYWYQQDPGMELHLIHYSYGVNSTEKGDLSSESTVSRIRTEHFPLTLESARPSHTSQYLCASSPAVTGETQYFGPGTRLLVL.

The gene calls are TRBV27 and TRBJ1-1; no clear D gene. V lost 2 bases and J lost 2, with 6 bases in between. The germline gives CDR1 MNHEY, CDR2 SMNVEV (reference sequence). This CDR3 contains 13 residues. This CDR3 is CASSLGSNTEAFF. CDR3 bases: TGTGCCAGCAGTTTAGGTAGTAACACTGAAGCTTTCTTT.

In DNA form, the CDR3 reads TGTGCCAGCCTAGGCCCTTTTGGGCAGGGCGGTGGTAATGAGCAGTTCTTC. Translation: CASLGPFGQGGGNEQFF. The chain uses TRBV19 and TRBJ2-1, with a possible D match to TRBD1 (5 bases). V dropped 9 bases and J dropped 7 bases, with 28 bases sitting between them. The germline V gene encodes CDR1 LNHDA and CDR2 SQIVND (reference sequence). The CDR3 is 17 amino acids.

The chain couples TRBV5-8 to TRBJ2-5; the D gene is possibly TRBD1 (6 bases). The CDR3 has 17 amino acids. The V end lost 0 bases, the J end lost 4 bases, and 19 bases lay between the germline ends. Germline values: CDR1 SGHTS, CDR2 YDEGEE. The CDR3 DNA reads TGTGCCAGCAGCTTGGGATTGGTGCCAGGGGTTGGAGAGACCCAGTACTTC. Translation gives CASSLGLVPGVGETQYF.

This clone was counted a few times. The rearrangement links TRBV9 to TRBJ2-3, with D maybe TRBD2 (6 bases). The germline gives CDR1 SGDLS, CDR2 YYNGEE. CDR3 length: 19 amino acids. The V end lost 0 bases, the J end lost 4 bases, and 24 bases lay between the germline ends. The CDR3 region has the DNA TGTGCCAGCAGCGTAGGATCCTGGGAGGCTGGCGGGCCCGCAGATACGCAGTATTTT. This encodes CASSVGSWEAGGPADTQYF.

Here the CDR3 reads CASSYGGTFSETQYF. The CDR3 coding sequence is TGTGCCAGCAGTTACGGGGGGACGTTTTCAGAGACCCAGTACTTC. V and J are TRBV27 and TRBJ2-5; 7 positions agree with TRBD2. Germline V gene lookup returns CDR1 MNHEY and CDR2 SMNVEV (reference sequence). There are 15 residues in the CDR3. V lost 4 bases, J lost 4 bases, and 9 bases stayed unmatched.

The chain is built from TRBV28 and TRBJ1-1; no clear D gene. The CDR3 runs to 14 residues. The V gene's germline CDR1 is MDHEN and CDR2 SYDVKM. With 2 bases removed from V and 8 bases from J, the gap between germline ends came to 15 bases. CDR3 loop: CASSLRGPYPEAFF. CDR3 bases: TGTGCCAGCAGTTTACGAGGCCCGTATCCCGAAGCTTTCTTT. Full variable domain (outside the CDR3, taken from reference TRBV28 and TRBJ1-1): DVKVTQSSRYLVKRTGEKVFLECVQDMDHENMFWYRQDPGLGLRLIYFSYDVKMKEKGDIPEGYSVSREKKERFSLILESASTNQTSMYLCASSLRGPYPEAFFGQGTRLTVV.

The V gene is TRBV6-4, the J gene TRBJ1-1, with TRBD1 identical over 7 bases. The CDR3 extends over 14 amino acids. CDR1 and CDR2 from the germline V gene are MRHNA and SNTAGT. The trim removed 6 bases at V and 1 base at J, leaving 5 bases unmatched. The CDR3 loop is CASSAGTENTEAFF. The CDR3 DNA reads TGTGCCAGCAGCGCCGGGACAGAGAACACTGAAGCTTTCTTT.